This TCR beta chain appears in the sequencing data of a study of T cell responses to AZD1222 COVID-19 vaccine. Measured with immunoSEQ multiplex PCR; TCRdb has only the in-frame clones, and not every one. Here the sample spans about 130,000 clones, 90% being singletons. This CDR3 has 12 amino acids. Deletions cut 0 bases from V and 5 bases from J, with 7 bases between. The germline CDR1 and CDR2 sequences are GTSNPN and SVGIG (reference sequence). This TCR came from an adult in good health. Sequences were derived from peripheral blood, sampled on day 0 of AZD1222 vaccination. The V and J genes are TRBV30 and TRBJ2-5; D call uncertain. This CDR3 is CAWSVFGETQYF. CDR3 bases: TGTGCCTGGAGTGTTTTCGGGGAGACCCAGTACTTC.